The 23 T cell receptor beta chains below were found in one sample sequenced in a study of shared clonotypes between healthy human individuals. Clones were read by immunoSEQ multiplex PCR, and TCRdb kept only the in-frame ones, dropping some. Counted here are roughly 2.2 million clones, around 92% occurring once; the ten biggest clones make up around 0.35%. The sample consisted of naive CD4+ T cells from PBMCs. Stated subset: CD45RA+ positively selected. Every receptor here comes from a man between 18 and 35 years old in good health. Some clones in this sample may be carry-over from other donors' samples.

Comments on this clone: The same CDR3 can be traced to other DNA sequences in this sample. In DNA form, the CDR3 reads TGTGCCAGCTCACTAGCGGGGGAATACAATGAGCAGTTCTTC. The encoded protein is CASSLAGEYNEQFF. V is TRBV18 and J is TRBJ2-1; TRBD2 matches 9 bases. Germline CDR1 reads KGHSH; CDR2 reads LQKENI. With V trimmed by 4 bases and J by 4 bases, 2 bases remained unmatched. This CDR3 region has 14 residues.

V usage is TRBV28 and J usage is TRBJ1-1, with unresolved D. V was clipped by 5 bases and J by 0 bases, with 13 bases between them. The CDR3 is 15 residues long. Germline V gene data show CDR1 as MDHEN and CDR2 as SYDVKM. The CDR3 here is CASSPRALMNTEAFF. CDR3 sequence (DNA): TGTGCCAGCAGTCCACGGGCCCTTATGAACACTGAAGCTTTCTTT.

The gene calls are TRBV25-1 and TRBJ2-2; no clear D gene. Trimming pared 3 bases from V and 4 bases from J, leaving 9 bases between. This CDR3 is 14 amino acids long. Germline assignment: CDR1 MGHDK and CDR2 SYGVNS. In nucleotides, the CDR3 is TGTGCCAGCAGTGAGGGTCTTAGCACCGGGGAGCTGTTTTTT. The encoded protein is CASSEGLSTGELFF.

V is TRBV5-1 and J is TRBJ1-4, with a weak D call TRBD1 (5 bases). There are 15 residues in the CDR3. Germline V gene lookup returns CDR1 SGHRS and CDR2 YFSETQ. V was trimmed by 4 bases and J by 8 bases, leaving 18 bases between them. CDR3 DNA sequence: TGCGCCAGCAGCGGATCCGGGACTAATGAGGAAAAACTGTTTTTT. Encoded protein: CASSGSGTNEEKLFF.

V and J are TRBV18 and TRBJ1-1; D not resolved. CDR3 length: 14 amino acids. The germline V gene encodes CDR1 KGHSH and CDR2 LQKENI. Trimming cost V 0 bases and J 4 bases, with 9 bases left between them. The CDR3 DNA reads TGTGCCAGCTCACCACCCCAGCTGGGCACTGAAGCTTTCTTT. Its protein is CASSPPQLGTEAFF.

The chain carries TRBV7-2 and TRBJ2-1, with TRBD2 matching 14 bases. Germline V CDR1 and CDR2: SGHTA, FQGNSA. The V segment lost 7 bases and the J segment 8 bases; nucleotides outside the gene matches: 7. The CDR3 sequence is 15 residues long. The CDR3 protein is CASTKGGLAGDEQFF. The CDR3 DNA sequence: TGTGCCAGCACCAAGGGGGGACTAGCGGGAGATGAGCAGTTCTTC.

The chain couples TRBV27 to TRBJ1-4; a possible D gene is TRBD1 (5 bases). The CDR3 has 13 residues. The V end was cut by 8 bases, the J end by 1 base, with 8 bases between. Germline lookup yields CDR1 MNHEY and CDR2 SMNVEV (reference sequence). CDR3: CASRGRTNEKLFF. DNA for the CDR3: TGTGCCAGCCGGGGGAGAACTAATGAAAAACTGTTTTTT.

This rearrangement joins TRBV5-1 to TRBJ2-7; 8 nucleotides agree with TRBD1. V trimming: 4 bases; J trimming: 2 bases; junction bases outside the gene matches: 8. The CDR3 consists of 15 residues. Germline V lookup: CDR1 SGHRS, CDR2 YFSETQ. CDR3 in DNA: TGCGCCAGCAGCCAAGGACAGGGAAACGCCTACGAGCAGTACTTC. This sequence encodes CASSQGQGNAYEQYF. Using reference TRBV5-1 and TRBJ2-7 for the parts outside the CDR3, the full variable domain is KAGVTQTPRYLIKTRGQQVTLSCSPISGHRSVSWYQQTPGQGLQFLFEYFSETQRNKGNFPGRFSGRQFSNSRSEMNVSTLELGDSALYLCASSQGQGNAYEQYFGPGTRLTVT.

As regards this clone: Different DNA sequences within this sample yield the same CDR3. The chain joins TRBV6-5 to TRBJ2-3; 14 positions agree with TRBD2. V trimming: 6 bases; J trimming: 6 bases; junction bases outside the gene matches: 5. This CDR3 region has 15 residues. CDR1 is MNHEY, CDR2 SVGAGI, per germline. The CDR3 reads CASRRTSGRTDTQYF. For the CDR3, the DNA is TGTGCCAGCAGAAGGACTAGCGGGAGGACGGATACGCAGTATTTT.

Concerning this clone itself: This sample also contains other DNA sequences that code for the same CDR3. The J gene is TRBJ1-1, the V gene TRBV10-3; the D is unclear. The V end was cut by 0 bases, the J end by 0 bases, with 2 bases between. The CDR3 runs 13 residues. The germline CDR1 and CDR2 sequences are ENHRY and SYGVKD. Written as DNA, the CDR3 is TGTGCCATCAGTGAGTCTATGAACACTGAAGCTTTCTTT. Protein sequence: CAISESMNTEAFF.

This clone was picked up one time. The gene calls are TRBV30 and TRBJ1-5, with D unclear. Germline CDR1 GTSNPN, CDR2 SVGIG (reference sequence). V lost 0 bases to trimming and J lost 4 bases, with 13 bases between them. There are 15 residues in the CDR3. This CDR3 is CAWSVRGGLNQPQHF. The DNA of the CDR3 is TGTGCCTGGAGTGTACGGGGAGGCCTTAATCAGCCCCAGCATTTT.

Details on this clone: The sample carries other DNA sequences with the same CDR3. The CDR3 DNA follows: TGCGCCAGCAGCTTGCGGGTCGCAACTAATGAAAAACTGTTTTTT. The encoded protein is CASSLRVATNEKLFF. This sequence joins TRBV5-1 and TRBJ1-4; D unclear. V lost 1 base and J lost 0, with 7 bases in between. CDR3 size: 15 residues. The germline gives CDR1 SGHRS, CDR2 YFSETQ.

The chain combines TRBV12-5 with TRBJ2-5; D gene ambiguous. V lost 2 bases and J lost 1, with 5 bases in between. Looked up from germline, CDR1 is LGHNT and CDR2 is FRNRAP. The CDR3 contains 13 residues. CDR3 region: CASGLPPQETQYF. For the CDR3, the DNA is TGTGCTAGTGGTTTGCCACCCCAAGAGACCCAGTACTTC.

A remark on this clone: Other DNA sequences from this sample encode an identical CDR3 as well. This chain links TRBV18 with TRBJ2-4; D remains ambiguous. The CDR3 extends over 16 amino acids. Germline V gene data show CDR1 as KGHSH and CDR2 as LQKENI. Trimming removed 0 bases from V and 0 bases from J, with 9 bases in between. The CDR3 DNA follows: TGTGCCAGCTCACCACCCGGACCCCTAGCCAAAAACATTCAGTACTTC. It encodes CASSPPGPLAKNIQYF.

This clone has a single count. V usage is TRBV5-6 and J usage is TRBJ1-2; no definite D call. Germline assignment: CDR1 SGHDT and CDR2 YYEEEE. Trimming took off 3 bases at V and 7 bases at J, with 31 bases between the two ends. CDR3 size: 19 residues. The CDR3 here is CASSSIPRSSGFDGAGYTF. The CDR3 nucleotides are TGTGCCAGCAGCTCAATTCCCCGCAGCTCTGGTTTTGACGGCGCTGGCTACACCTTC. The full variable domain, its missing parts supplied by reference TRBV5-6 and TRBJ1-2, is DAGVTQSPTHLIKTRGQQVTLRCSPKSGHDTVSWYQQALGQGPQFIFQYYEEEERQRGNFPDRFSGHQFPNYSSELNVNALLLGDSALYLCASSSIPRSSGFDGAGYTFGSGTRLTVV.

The genes are TRBV2 and TRBJ1-2; possible D gene TRBD1, 5 bases. Trimming took off 5 bases at V and 2 bases at J, with 18 bases between the two ends. The CDR3 totals 16 residues. CDR1 and CDR2 (germline): SNHLY, FYNNEI. In nucleotides, the CDR3 is TGTGCCAGCAGTAACCCCCTCGGGGGGAGGAACTATGGCTACACCTTC. Translating gives CASSNPLGGRNYGYTF.

This chain joins TRBV30 and TRBJ2-7; 9 nucleotides line up with TRBD2. CDR3 size: 14 residues. Germline CDR1 and CDR2: GTSNPN and SVGIG (reference sequence). V gave up 1 base and J gave up 1 base; unmatched junction bases: 2. In DNA, the CDR3 is TGTGCCTGGAGTGGGCTAGCGGGATCCTACGAGCAGTACTTC. Protein: CAWSGLAGSYEQYF.

V is TRBV5-1 and J is TRBJ1-4; TRBD1 is a possible D gene (5 bases). Germline assignment: CDR1 SGHRS and CDR2 YFSETQ. Trimming took 4 bases from V and 7 from J, leaving 17 bases between them. There are 15 residues in the CDR3. The CDR3 DNA reads as TGCGCCAGCAGCAACTCCGGGACGGATAGTGAAAAACTGTTTTTT. Translation: CASSNSGTDSEKLFF. Together with reference TRBV5-1 and TRBJ1-4, the CDR3 gives the full variable domain: KAGVTQTPRYLIKTRGQQVTLSCSPISGHRSVSWYQQTPGQGLQFLFEYFSETQRNKGNFPGRFSGRQFSNSRSEMNVSTLELGDSALYLCASSNSGTDSEKLFFGSGTQLSVL.

The chain employs TRBV27 and TRBJ1-1; tentative D call: TRBD1 (5 bases). The CDR3 has 14 amino acids. Germline CDR1 reads MNHEY; CDR2 reads SMNVEV (reference sequence). V shed 6 bases and J shed 0 bases, with 11 bases lying between them. The CDR3 region is CASSLRALNTEAFF. Here the CDR3 DNA reads TGTGCCAGCAGCCTCAGGGCCTTGAACACTGAAGCTTTCTTT.

This chain connects TRBV9 to TRBJ2-7, with 11 bases aligning to TRBD2. The V and J ends lost 3 bases and 2 bases, in that order; junction bases with no gene match: 7. CDR1 and CDR2 from the germline V gene are SGDLS and YYNGEE. There are 16 residues in the CDR3. CDR3 in amino acids: CASSADLAGGTYEQYF. In DNA form, the CDR3 reads TGTGCCAGCAGCGCCGACCTAGCGGGAGGTACCTACGAGCAGTACTTC.

The chain is built from TRBV28 and TRBJ1-1, with D maybe TRBD1 (5 bases). Deletions cut 3 bases from V and 0 bases from J, with 11 bases between. The germline CDR1 and CDR2 sequences are MDHEN and SYDVKM. This CDR3 spans 15 amino acids. CDR3 region: CASSLTAPMNTEAFF. The CDR3 nucleotides are TGTGCCAGCAGTTTGACAGCACCGATGAACACTGAAGCTTTCTTT.

Notes on this clone: The same CDR3 also results from other DNA sequences found in this sample. The chain has TRBV5-1 and TRBJ2-3; D gene unclear. V dropped 5 bases and J dropped 0 bases, with 7 bases sitting between them. Per the germline V gene, CDR1 is SGHRS and CDR2 is YFSETQ. The CDR3 runs 13 residues. The CDR3 is CASSRSSTDTQYF. In DNA, the CDR3 is TGCGCCAGCAGTCGGTCGAGCACAGATACGCAGTATTTT.

This clone has only one observation. This sequence joins TRBV5-1 and TRBJ2-1; 10 nucleotides match TRBD1. The germline CDR1 and CDR2 sequences are SGHRS and YFSETQ. Trimming cost V 5 bases and J 8 bases; bases outside gene matches: 4. This CDR3 region has 13 residues. The CDR3: CASSDRGQDEQFF. The CDR3, as DNA: TGCGCCAGCAGTGACAGGGGGCAGGATGAGCAGTTCTTC.